Following are 30 T cell receptor beta chains from one sample sequenced in a study of radiotherapy plus CTLA-4 blockade in lung cancer. TCRdb's table, derived via immunoSEQ multiplex PCR, lists solely in-frame clones and lacks some. The profile covers 90,000 or so clones, with roughly 85% appearing a single time and around 0.9% taken by the ten largest. The specimen comprised peripheral blood, sampled from a patient treated with radiotherapy plus ipilimumab. The receptors come from a human donor with non-small cell lung cancer who had stable disease on radiotherapy plus ipilimumab.

This sequence joins TRBV5-6 and TRBJ1-4, with unresolved D. V lost 7 bases and J 7 bases, leaving 11 bases between the germline ends. CDR3 length: 12 residues. Germline V lookup: CDR1 SGHDT, CDR2 YYEEEE. The CDR3 DNA sequence: TGTGCCAGCTCTTCTCCGCGTGAAAAACTGTTTTTT. It encodes CASSSPREKLFF. The full variable domain, completed using reference TRBV5-6 and TRBJ1-4, is DAGVTQSPTHLIKTRGQQVTLRCSPKSGHDTVSWYQQALGQGPQFIFQYYEEEERQRGNFPDRFSGHQFPNYSSELNVNALLLGDSALYLCASSSPREKLFFGSGTQLSVL.

The chain carries TRBV19 and TRBJ2-7, with TRBD2 matching 8 bases. CDR3 length equals 12 residues. Germline trimming cut 5 bases from V and 4 bases from J; bases unmatched to any gene: 1. The germline V gene has CDR1 LNHDA and CDR2 SQIVND (reference sequence). CDR3 in amino acids: CASSREGYEQYF. CDR3 nucleotides: TGTGCCAGTAGTCGGGAGGGGTACGAGCAGTACTTC. Together with reference TRBV19 and TRBJ2-7, the CDR3 gives the full variable domain: DGGITQSPKYLFRKEGQNVTLSCEQNLNHDAMYWYRQDPGQGLRLIYYSQIVNDFQKGDIAEGYSVSREKKESFPLTVTSAQKNPTAFYLCASSREGYEQYFGPGTRLTVT.

This clone was recorded a few times. V usage is TRBV7-2 and J usage is TRBJ1-2; D unresolved. Trimming left V 1 base short and J 2 bases short, with 5 bases between. The CDR3 extends over 13 amino acids. Looked up from germline, CDR1 is SGHTA and CDR2 is FQGNSA. The CDR3 region has the DNA TGTGCCAGCAGCTTAGGGCAGAACTATGGCTACACCTTC. Amino acids: CASSLGQNYGYTF.

This clone was observed once. In nucleotides, the CDR3 is TGTGCCAGCAGCTTACAGTCCTACGAGCAGTACTTC. Translating it yields CASSLQSYEQYF. J is TRBJ2-7 and V is TRBV2; D unresolved. The CDR3 spans 12 residues. V dropped 6 bases and J dropped 1 base, with 7 bases sitting between them. Germline V gene sequence: CDR1 SNHLY, CDR2 FYNNEI. The whole variable domain, filled in from reference TRBV2 and TRBJ2-7, reads EPEVTQTPSHQVTQMGQEVILRCVPISNHLYFYWYRQILGQKVEFLVSFYNNEISEKSEIFDDQFSVERPDGSNFTLKIRSTKLEDSAMYFCASSLQSYEQYFGPGTRLTVT.

V gene TRBV5-4 combines with J gene TRBJ2-7, with D unresolved. Germline V gene sequence: CDR1 SGHNT, CDR2 YYREEE (reference sequence). The CDR3 has 16 residues. Trimming took 3 bases from V and 4 from J, leaving 20 bases between them. The CDR3 nucleotides are TGTGCCAGCAGCTCTGGACGGAATCTGCAAAGATACGAGCAGTACTTC. This codes for CASSSGRNLQRYEQYF.

This clone was detected once. The J gene is TRBJ2-5, the V gene TRBV6-1, with D perhaps matching TRBD1 (6 bases). The assigned J gene may be wrong: the sequence end matches TRBJ2-7 better. Germline V gene lookup returns CDR1 MNHNS and CDR2 SASEGT. This CDR3 has 13 residues. The CDR3 region is CASIPTGMGEQYF. The CDR3 DNA follows: TGTGCCAGCATCCCCACAGGGATGGGCGAGCAGTACTTC.

The chain links TRBV6-1 to TRBJ2-3, with 12 positions matching TRBD2. The germline V gene encodes CDR1 MNHNS and CDR2 SASEGT. Losses at the gene ends were 7 bases for V and 5 bases for J; bases not matched to a gene: 4. The length of the CDR3 is 14 residues. In nucleotides, the CDR3 is TGTGCCAGCACCATACTAGCGGGGGGAGATACGCAGTATTTT. Amino acid sequence: CASTILAGGDTQYF.

The chain couples TRBV18 to TRBJ2-5; possibly TRBD1 for D (6 bases). The CDR3 has 14 residues. CDR1 and CDR2 from the germline V gene are KGHSH and LQKENI. Trimming cost V 2 bases and J 1 base, with 8 bases left between them. CDR3 coding DNA: TGTGCCAGCTCACCAACAGGGTCCCAAGAGACCCAGTACTTC. It yields the protein CASSPTGSQETQYF.

The rearrangement links TRBV5-1 to TRBJ2-7; tentatively, D is TRBD1 (5 bases). This CDR3 has 13 amino acids. Per germline, CDR1 SGHRS and CDR2 YFSETQ. Trimming shortened V by 4 bases and J by 5 bases, and 13 bases separated the two germline ends. The CDR3 is CASSGASSNEQYF. CDR3 nucleotides: TGCGCCAGCAGCGGGGCTAGTTCGAACGAGCAGTACTTC.

V gene TRBV19 combines with J gene TRBJ2-7; 9 bases are a match to TRBD2. CDR3 length: 16 residues. Trimming cost V 5 bases and J 5 bases; bases outside gene matches: 13. Germline CDR1 is LNHDA and CDR2 is SQIVND (reference sequence). The CDR3 spells CASSRTHSGLANEQYF. CDR3 in DNA: TGTGCCAGTAGTCGAACCCATTCGGGACTAGCCAACGAGCAGTACTTC.

The CDR3 is CASLGAQGTGELFF. The CDR3 DNA reads as TGTGCCAGCTTGGGGGCCCAGGGGACCGGGGAGCTGTTTTTT. The V gene is TRBV5-5, the J gene TRBJ2-2, with D perhaps matching TRBD1 (6 bases). This CDR3 region has 14 residues. V lost 7 bases and J 5 bases, leaving 15 bases between the germline ends. CDR1 and CDR2 (germline): SGHKS, YYEKEE (reference sequence).

The rearrangement uses TRBV29-1 and TRBJ1-1; 11 nucleotides line up with TRBD1. CDR1 SQVTM and CDR2 ANQGSEA come from the germline V gene. The CDR3 has 14 amino acids. The V segment lost 3 bases and the J segment 3 bases; nucleotides outside the gene matches: 3. CDR3 in DNA: TGCAGCGTTGACGGGACAGGGGGATACACTGAAGCTTTCTTT. It is translated as CSVDGTGGYTEAFF.

The rearrangement joins TRBV5-5 to TRBJ1-5; D is uncertain. V lost 0 bases and J lost 1, with 8 bases in between. Germline V gene lookup returns CDR1 SGHKS and CDR2 YYEKEE (reference sequence). The CDR3 contains 15 residues. The DNA of the CDR3 is TGTGCCAGCAGCTTGGCAGACTCCAGCAATCAGCCCCAGCATTTT. Its protein product is CASSLADSSNQPQHF.

The J gene is TRBJ2-5, the V gene TRBV7-9, with D perhaps given as TRBD1 or TRBD2 (6 bases each). Germline loops: CDR1 SEHNR, CDR2 FQNEAQ (reference sequence). CDR3 size: 14 residues. Trimming took 3 bases from V and 4 from J, leaving 12 bases between them. CDR3 DNA: TGTGCCAGCAGCTTGTGGGGGGCCGGAGAGACCCAGTACTTC. It encodes CASSLWGAGETQYF. Drawing the rest from reference TRBV7-9 and TRBJ2-5, the complete variable domain is DTGVSQNPRHKITKRGQNVTFRCDPISEHNRLYWYRQTLGQGPEFLTYFQNEAQLEKSRLLSDRFSAERPKGSFSTLEIQRTEQGDSAMYLCASSLWGAGETQYFGPGTRLLVL.

The chain joins TRBV28 to TRBJ2-3; D possibly corresponds to TRBD1 (6 bases). Germline CDR1 reads MDHEN; CDR2 reads SYDVKM. The germline V and J ends were trimmed by 2 bases and 7 bases, with 10 bases remaining between them. This CDR3 is 13 amino acids long. This chain's CDR3 is CASSLVGTHTQYF. In nucleotides, the CDR3 is TGTGCCAGCAGTTTAGTAGGGACACATACGCAGTATTTT.

This clone has just one count. V gene TRBV13 combines with J gene TRBJ2-7, with 16 nucleotides matching TRBD2. Per germline, CDR1 PRHDT and CDR2 FYEKMQ (reference sequence). The CDR3 is 16 residues long. The trim removed 5 bases at V and 2 bases at J, leaving 3 bases unmatched. The CDR3 nucleotides are TGTGCCAGCAGCCCGGGACTAGCGGGGGGGCCCTACGAGCAGTACTTC. Translating it yields CASSPGLAGGPYEQYF.

The chain recombines TRBV5-1 with TRBJ2-7; 11 nucleotides align to TRBD2. V lost 4 bases and J lost 3; bases outside the gene matches: 6. This CDR3 is 15 amino acids long. The germline CDR1 and CDR2 sequences are SGHRS and YFSETQ. CDR3 loop: CASSPRTSGLYEQYF. CDR3 in DNA: TGCGCCAGCAGCCCCCGGACTAGCGGGCTCTACGAGCAGTACTTC.

V usage is TRBV29-1 and J usage is TRBJ2-2; tentatively, D is TRBD1 or TRBD2 (5 bases each). CDR1 SQVTM and CDR2 ANQGSEA come from the germline V gene. The V end was cut by 5 bases, the J end by 2 bases, with 9 bases between. The CDR3 is made up of 13 amino acids. CDR3 DNA: TGCAGCGTTCGGGACGATAACACCGGGGAGCTGTTTTTT. Its protein is CSVRDDNTGELFF.

The V and J genes are TRBV10-3 and TRBJ2-2, with 9 bases identical to TRBD1. Unmatched junction bases numbered 7, after V lost 4 bases and J lost 7 bases. CDR1 ENHRY and CDR2 SYGVKD come from the germline V gene. This CDR3 has 15 residues. The CDR3 DNA reads TGTGCCATCAGTGTGGGACAGGGTCAAGGCGGGGAGCTGTTTTTT. Translated: CAISVGQGQGGELFF.

This chain links TRBV10-1 with TRBJ2-1, with a weak D call TRBD2 (5 bases). Trimming took off 4 bases at V and 7 bases at J, with 14 bases between the two ends. This CDR3 has 14 amino acids. Germline CDR1 is WNHNN and CDR2 is SYGVQD (reference sequence). CDR3 loop: CASSVGLSGNEQFF. DNA of the CDR3: TGCGCCAGCAGTGTCGGGTTGTCGGGGAATGAGCAGTTCTTC.

This clone was counted a single time. The V and J genes are TRBV6-5 and TRBJ1-2, with a possible D match to TRBD1 (6 bases). The CDR3 contains 14 residues. From germline, CDR1 is MNHEY and CDR2 SVGAGI. V was pared by 7 bases and J by 2 bases, with 14 bases between. Here the CDR3 reads CASTRTAANYGYTF. The CDR3, as DNA: TGTGCCAGCACCCGGACAGCCGCGAACTATGGCTACACCTTC.

The gene calls are TRBV10-1 and TRBJ2-3, with D possibly matching TRBD2 (6 bases). CDR1 is WNHNN and CDR2 is SYGVQD in the germline V gene (reference sequence). V lost 3 bases and J 3 bases, leaving 10 bases between the germline ends. The CDR3 runs 14 residues. CDR3 amino acids: CASSEGGVTDTQYF. CDR3 nucleotides: TGCGCCAGCAGTGAAGGCGGGGTGACAGATACGCAGTATTTT.

J is TRBJ2-7 and V is TRBV9, with D unresolved. The germline V gene has CDR1 SGDLS and CDR2 YYNGEE. This CDR3 contains 12 residues. V lost 0 bases to trimming and J lost 6 bases, with 7 bases between them. CDR3 nucleotide sequence: TGTGCCAGCAGCGTAGCCCAGTTCGAGCAGTACTTC. Its protein product is CASSVAQFEQYF.

The chain recombines TRBV18 with TRBJ1-6; 10 nucleotides line up with TRBD1. Germline CDR1 and CDR2: KGHSH and LQKENI. V lost 1 base, J lost 9 bases, and 9 bases stayed unmatched. This CDR3 is 17 amino acids long. CDR3 loop: CASSPRGRQGAASPLHF. CDR3 bases: TGTGCCAGCTCACCACGGGGGAGACAGGGGGCGGCTTCACCCCTCCACTTT.

This chain joins TRBV6-6 and TRBJ1-4; tentative D call: TRBD1 (5 bases). The V gene lost 6 bases and the J gene lost 4 bases, with 9 bases spanning the gap. This CDR3 has 13 amino acids. The germline V gene encodes CDR1 MNHNY and CDR2 SVGAGI (reference sequence). Here the CDR3 DNA reads TGTGCCAGCAGCGCGGGGCTTAATGAAAAACTGTTTTTT. Translating gives CASSAGLNEKLFF.

The V gene is TRBV28, the J gene TRBJ1-2, with D perhaps matching TRBD1 (5 bases). The V and J ends lost 6 bases and 4 bases respectively, with 12 bases between them. Per germline, CDR1 MDHEN and CDR2 SYDVKM. The CDR3 is 13 amino acids. The CDR3 nucleotides are TGTGCCAGCAGCCCGGGGGAGCTCTATGGCTACACCTTC. Its translation: CASSPGELYGYTF.

The gene calls are TRBV6-1 and TRBJ2-7; D is uncertain. CDR1 and CDR2 from the germline V gene are MNHNS and SASEGT. V lost 6 bases and J 1 base, leaving 16 bases between the germline ends. The CDR3 is 15 amino acids. Here the CDR3 DNA reads TGTGCCAGCAGCCTTGACAACCGCTTTTCCTACGAGCAGTACTTC. Translated: CASSLDNRFSYEQYF.

This clone was detected only once. The chain is built from TRBV9 and TRBJ2-7; unclear D gene. In germline, CDR1 is SGDLS, CDR2 YYNGEE. V lost 4 bases and J lost 1, with 9 bases in between. CDR3 length: 13 amino acids. The CDR3 region is CASSPSPSYEQYF. DNA of the CDR3: TGTGCCAGCAGCCCCTCCCCGTCCTACGAGCAGTACTTC.

The gene calls are TRBV28 and TRBJ1-1; D gene ambiguous. Looked up from germline, CDR1 is MDHEN and CDR2 is SYDVKM. This CDR3 spans 12 amino acids. V dropped 1 base and J dropped 2 bases, with 2 bases sitting between them. The CDR3 bases are TGTGCCAGCAGTTTATTAAACACTGAAGCTTTCTTT. Translating gives CASSLLNTEAFF.

The rearrangement joins TRBV19 to TRBJ1-6; 7 positions match TRBD1. CDR3 length: 19 residues. J lost 6 bases, V lost 2 bases, and 16 bases had no gene match. Germline assignment: CDR1 LNHDA and CDR2 SQIVND (reference sequence). CDR3 loop: CASSIRYRQGLIPNSPLHF. In nucleotides, the CDR3 is TGTGCCAGTAGTATACGGTATAGACAGGGTCTGATACCTAATTCACCCCTCCACTTT.